These T cell receptor beta chains were read from a single sample in a study of cytomegalovirus exposure and HLA in healthy donors. Only in-frame clones appear in the TCRdb table, and some are missing; sequencing was by immunoSEQ multiplex PCR. This table holds around 250,000 clones, 85% to 90% found once. Sequencing input: PBMCs. The receptor source for this set is a woman younger than 30 in good health and CMV-seronegative. CDR3s include the opening cysteine and the closing phenylalanine or tryptophan. D genes are given only for firm matches. A clone size is listed for some rows: how often the clone was seen (once, few, many), or a class if it is expanded.

20	TRBD2	-	TRBV5-4	TRBJ2-3	TGTGCCAGCACCGTTGGGGGACTAGCGGGGGCGCTGAAAAGTACAGATACGCAGTATTTT	CASTVGGLAGALKSTDTQYF
15	-	-	TRBV30	TRBJ1-2	TGTGCCTGGAGTGCATACAGGGTTGGGGACTATGGCTACACCTTC	CAWSAYRVGDYGYTF
14	-	-	TRBV4-1	TRBJ2-3	TGCGCCAGCAGAGATAGGGCGGGGACAGATACGCAGTATTTT	CASRDRAGTDTQYF
13	-	-	TRBV30	TRBJ1-5	TGTGCCTGGAGTAATAGCGGTAATCAGCCCCAGCATTTT	CAWSNSGNQPQHF
17	TRBD2	-	TRBV7-3	TRBJ2-1	TGTGCCAGCAGCTACACCCCTAGCGGGGACCTATACAATGAGCAGTTCTTC	CASSYTPSGDLYNEQFF
15	TRBD1	-	TRBV14	TRBJ2-7	TGTGCCAGCAGCCAAGGACAGGGTAGACGCTACGAGCAGTACTTC	CASSQGQGRRYEQYF
14	-	-	TRBV27	TRBJ2-1	TGTGCCAGCAGTTTAGGTCAGGGTGTGACTGAGCAGTTCTTC	CASSLGQGVTEQFF
15	TRBD2	-	TRBV29-1	TRBJ2-1	TGCAGCGGACTACCACTAGCGGATTCCTACAATGAGCAGTTCTTC	CSGLPLADSYNEQFF
14	-	once	TRBV27	TRBJ2-1	TGTGCCAGCACTCCTTACCACCCGGGCAATGAGCAGTTCTTC	CASTPYHPGNEQFF
15	TRBD1	-	TRBV7-2	TRBJ1-4	TGTGCCAGCAGCCTACAGGGGGCTGCTGGCGAAAAACTGTTTTTT	CASSLQGAAGEKLFF
15	-	-	TRBV19	TRBJ1-5	TGTGCCAGCACTACGCAGGGGTTCAACAATCAGCCCCAGCATTTT	CASTTQGFNNQPQHF
13	-	-	TRBV27	TRBJ1-5	TGTGCCAGCAGTTTATACTTAAATCAGCCCCAGCATTTT	CASSLYLNQPQHF
16	TRBD1	-	TRBV18	TRBJ2-3	TGTGCCAGCTCACCGCCCGGGACAGGGGGCCCAGATACGCAGTATTTT	CASSPPGTGGPDTQYF
15	-	once	TRBV11-2	TRBJ1-3	TGTGCCAGCAGCTTAGACAGGGTATCTGGAAACACCATATATTTT	CASSLDRVSGNTIYF
16	TRBD2	-	TRBV9	TRBJ2-2	TGTGCCAGCAGCGTAGCCGGGGGGGAGAACACCGGGGAGCTGTTTTTT	CASSVAGGENTGELFF
15	TRBD1	-	TRBV28	TRBJ2-2	TGTGCCAGCAGACCTGACAGGGGTAACACCGGGGAGCTGTTTTTT	CASRPDRGNTGELFF
13	-	-	TRBV27	TRBJ2-3	TGTGCCAGCAGTTACTTACCCTTCGATACGCAGTATTTT	CASSYLPFDTQYF
14	TRBD1	-	TRBV5-1	TRBJ2-5	TGCGCCAGCAGCTTCACAGGGGGCAGGGAGACCCAGTACTTC	CASSFTGGRETQYF
15	TRBD1	once	TRBV23-1	TRBJ1-6	TGCGCCAACACGACAGGGAAGAGCGATAATTCACCCCTCCACTTT	CANTTGKSDNSPLHF
18	TRBD2	-	TRBV19	TRBJ2-7	TGTGCCAGTAGTGCAAAGGCGCTAGCGGGAGGGTCGTTTCGCGAGCAGTACTTC	CASSAKALAGGSFREQYF
16	-	once	TRBV6-1	TRBJ1-5	TGTGCCAGCAGTGAAATAACAGTTTTAGTTTTCTGGCCCCAGCATTTT	CASSEITVLVFWPQHF
13	-	-	TRBV6-5	TRBJ1-6	TGTGCCAGCAAGGCGGGGGAGGGTTCACCCCTCCACTTT	CASKAGEGSPLHF